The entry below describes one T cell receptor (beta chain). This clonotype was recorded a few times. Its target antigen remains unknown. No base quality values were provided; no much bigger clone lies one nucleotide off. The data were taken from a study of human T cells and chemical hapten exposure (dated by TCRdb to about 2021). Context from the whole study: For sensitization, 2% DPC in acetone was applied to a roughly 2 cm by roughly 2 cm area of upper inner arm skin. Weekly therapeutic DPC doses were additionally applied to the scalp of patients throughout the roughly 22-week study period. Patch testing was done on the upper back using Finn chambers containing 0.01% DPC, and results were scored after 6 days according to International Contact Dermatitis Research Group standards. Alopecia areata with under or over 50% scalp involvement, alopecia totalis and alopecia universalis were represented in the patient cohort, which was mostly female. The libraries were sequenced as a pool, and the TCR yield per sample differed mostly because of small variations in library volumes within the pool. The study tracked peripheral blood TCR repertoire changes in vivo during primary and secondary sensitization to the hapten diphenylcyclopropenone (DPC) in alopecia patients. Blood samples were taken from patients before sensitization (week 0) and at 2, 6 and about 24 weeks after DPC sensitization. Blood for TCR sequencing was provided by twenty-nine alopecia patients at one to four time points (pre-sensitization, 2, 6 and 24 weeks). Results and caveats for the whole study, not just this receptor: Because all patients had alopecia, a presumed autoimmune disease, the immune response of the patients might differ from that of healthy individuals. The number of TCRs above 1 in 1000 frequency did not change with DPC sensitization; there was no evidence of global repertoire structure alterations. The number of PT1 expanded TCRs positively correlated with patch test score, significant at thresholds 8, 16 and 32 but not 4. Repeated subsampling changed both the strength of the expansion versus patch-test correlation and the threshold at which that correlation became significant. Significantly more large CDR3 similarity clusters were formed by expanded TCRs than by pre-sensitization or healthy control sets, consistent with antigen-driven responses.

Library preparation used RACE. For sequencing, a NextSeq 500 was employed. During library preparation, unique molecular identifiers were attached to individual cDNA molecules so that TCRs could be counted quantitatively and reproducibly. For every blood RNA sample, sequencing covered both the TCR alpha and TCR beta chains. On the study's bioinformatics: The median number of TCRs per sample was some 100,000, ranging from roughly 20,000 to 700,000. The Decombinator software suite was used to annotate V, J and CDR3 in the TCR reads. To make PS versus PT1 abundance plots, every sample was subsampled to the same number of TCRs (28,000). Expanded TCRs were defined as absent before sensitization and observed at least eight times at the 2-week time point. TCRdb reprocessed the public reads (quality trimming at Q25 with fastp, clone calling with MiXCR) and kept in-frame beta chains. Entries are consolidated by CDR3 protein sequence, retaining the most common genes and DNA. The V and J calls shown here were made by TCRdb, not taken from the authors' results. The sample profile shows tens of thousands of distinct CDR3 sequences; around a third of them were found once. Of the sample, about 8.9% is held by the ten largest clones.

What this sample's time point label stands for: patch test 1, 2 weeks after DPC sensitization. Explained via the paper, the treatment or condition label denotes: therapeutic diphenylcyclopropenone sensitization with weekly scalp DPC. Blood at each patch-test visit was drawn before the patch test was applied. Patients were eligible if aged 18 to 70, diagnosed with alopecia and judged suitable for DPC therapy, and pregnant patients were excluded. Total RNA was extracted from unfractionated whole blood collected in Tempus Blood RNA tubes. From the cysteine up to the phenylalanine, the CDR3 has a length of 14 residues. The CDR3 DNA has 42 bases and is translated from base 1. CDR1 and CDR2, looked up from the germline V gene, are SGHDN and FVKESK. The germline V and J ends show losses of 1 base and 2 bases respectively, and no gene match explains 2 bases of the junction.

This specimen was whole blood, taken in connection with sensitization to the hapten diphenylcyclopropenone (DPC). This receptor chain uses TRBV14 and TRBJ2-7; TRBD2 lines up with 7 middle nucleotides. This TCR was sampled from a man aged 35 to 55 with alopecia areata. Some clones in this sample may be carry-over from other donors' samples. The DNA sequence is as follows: TGTGCCAGCAGCCAAGTTGGGGGGGCCTACGAGCAGTACTTC. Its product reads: CASSQVGGAYEQYF.